Presented here are 25 T cell receptor beta chains from one specimen sequenced in a study of blood T cell repertoires in COVID-19 (dated by TCRdb to about 2020). Receptor amplification or capture employed the immunoSEQ multiplex PCR assay. TCRdb stores this immuneACCESS table with in-frame sequences only. Part of the clones is absent; in the studies checked, under half of the shortfall reflects unresolved V genes, and no reason is known for the rest. Here the sample has about 230,000 clones; approximately 89% occur a single time. Of the sample, about 2.3% falls within the top ten clones. Material for sequencing was PBMCs or T cells enriched from blood (not recorded which). The receptors were sampled from a woman in her 40s with acute COVID-19.

The genes are TRBV3-1 (or the pseudogene TRBV3-2) and TRBJ2-7; weak D call: TRBD1 (5 bases). Trimming stripped 4 bases from V and 3 bases from J, with 16 bases between. Germline V gene sequence: CDR1 LGHDT, CDR2 YNNKEL (reference sequence). The CDR3 has 15 amino acids. CDR3 amino acids: CASSPKGQGSYEQYF. In nucleotides, the CDR3 is TGTGCCAGCAGCCCGAAGGGGCAGGGAAGCTACGAGCAGTACTTC.

This chain links TRBV2 with TRBJ2-3; 7 nucleotides align to TRBD1. This CDR3 has 13 residues. The V gene's germline CDR1 is SNHLY and CDR2 FYNNEI. Losses at the gene ends were 2 bases for V and 4 bases for J; bases not matched to a gene: 0. CDR3 nucleotides: TGTGCCAGCAGTGAAACAGGGGCAGATACGCAGTATTTT. Translated, it gives CASSETGADTQYF.

This rearrangement joins TRBV6-2 or TRBV6-3 to TRBJ1-2, with D tentatively TRBD1 (6 bases). Germline-derived CDR1 and CDR2 are MNHEY and SVGEGT. CDR3 length: 13 amino acids. Between the trimmed V and J ends, which lost 4 bases and 3 bases, there was a span of 9 bases. The CDR3 nucleotides read TGTGCCAGCAGTTCAGGGGCCGACTATGGCTACACCTTC. Translation gives CASSSGADYGYTF.

The chain combines TRBV5-1 with TRBJ2-2; maybe TRBD1 (6 bases). The V end lost 0 bases, the J end lost 6 bases, and 9 bases lay between the germline ends. Per germline, CDR1 SGHRS and CDR2 YFSETQ. The CDR3 consists of 14 residues. The CDR3 loop reads CASSLGQGSGELFF. For the CDR3, the DNA is TGCGCCAGCAGCTTGGGGCAGGGGTCCGGGGAGCTGTTTTTT.

This rearrangement joins TRBV21-1 to TRBJ1-5; the D call TRBD1 from the table was never checked on the DNA. TRBV21-1 counts as a pseudogene. The CDR3 totals 18 residues. The CDR3 DNA is TGTGCCAGCAGCCGCGAAGGACAGGGAAGTTGGAACAATCAGCCCCAGCATTTT. Its protein is CASSREGQGSWNNQPQHF.

The chain is built from TRBV18 and TRBJ2-1; 9 bases align to TRBD2. The CDR3 runs 16 residues. Per the germline V gene, CDR1 is KGHSH and CDR2 is LQKENI. V was clipped by 7 bases and J by 4 bases; unmatched bases: 11. The CDR3 is CASFSQSGRPYNEQFF. DNA of the CDR3: TGTGCCAGCTTTAGCCAAAGCGGGAGGCCTTACAATGAGCAGTTCTTC.

The gene calls are TRBV30 and TRBJ2-7; 10 bases agree with TRBD1. Germline assignment: CDR1 GTSNPN and CDR2 SVGIG (reference sequence). After removal of 4 bases from V and 3 bases from J, the junction contained 3 bases not matched to a gene. The CDR3 covers 13 residues. The CDR3 nucleotides read TGTGCCTGGACCGGGACAGGGGACTACGAGCAGTACTTC. Its protein is CAWTGTGDYEQYF.

The chain uses TRBV7-8 and TRBJ2-5, with unresolved D. CDR1 SGHVS and CDR2 FQNEAQ come from the germline V gene. Trimming removed 5 bases from V and 1 base from J, with 5 bases in between. This CDR3 spans 12 amino acids. The CDR3 protein is CASSLLQETQYF. The CDR3 bases are TGTGCCAGCAGCCTACTCCAAGAGACCCAGTACTTC. The variable domain in full, with the rest retrieved from reference TRBV7-8 and TRBJ2-5, is GAGVSQSPRYKVAKRGQDVALRCDPISGHVSLFWYQQALGQGPEFLTYFQNEAQLDKSGLPSDRFFAERPEGSVSTLKIQRTQQEDSAVYLCASSLLQETQYFGPGTRLLVL.

This clone was recorded once. The chain recombines TRBV5-8 with TRBJ1-2, with unresolved D. Per germline, CDR1 SGHTS and CDR2 YDEGEE. V was shortened by 4 bases and J by 12 bases, with 16 bases between the two germline ends. The CDR3 has 12 amino acids. CDR3: CASSRGLREDTF. CDR3 DNA: TGTGCCAGCAGCCGTGGGTTAAGGGAGGACACCTTC.

V usage is TRBV9 and J usage is TRBJ2-5; TRBD1 agrees at 7 bases. The CDR3 runs 15 residues. Germline V gene data show CDR1 as SGDLS and CDR2 as YYNGEE. V lost 0 bases to trimming and J lost 2 bases; unmatched junction nucleotides: 4. The CDR3 DNA reads as TGTGCCAGCAGCGTAGCAAGGGGGCTTCAAGAGACCCAGTACTTC. Its protein product is CASSVARGLQETQYF.

The count of this clone is one. This sequence joins TRBV5-1 and TRBJ1-2; TRBD1 matches 7 bases. The germline CDR1 and CDR2 sequences are SGHRS and YFSETQ. This CDR3 has 13 amino acids. The V and J ends lost 3 bases and 6 bases, in that order; junction bases with no gene match: 5. The CDR3 here is CASSSDRVDGYTF. CDR3 nucleotides: TGCGCCAGCAGCTCCGACAGGGTGGATGGCTACACCTTC.

V and J are TRBV30 and TRBJ2-1; maybe TRBD2 (7 bases). The V and J ends lost 0 bases and 11 bases respectively, with 20 bases between them. This CDR3 has 15 residues. The germline V gene has CDR1 GTSNPN and CDR2 SVGIG (reference sequence). The CDR3, as DNA: TGTGCCTGGAGTGTACAGTTGGGGGGGGGCGCTAAGCAGTTCTTC. Its protein product is CAWSVQLGGGAKQFF.

The rearrangement links TRBV28 to TRBJ2-1; TRBD1 matches at 7 bases. V was pared by 4 bases and J by 3 bases, with 9 bases of the junction left unmatched. Germline V gene lookup returns CDR1 MDHEN and CDR2 SYDVKM. The CDR3 consists of 16 residues. CDR3 amino acids: CASSSQTGLSYNEQFF. The DNA for the CDR3 is TGTGCCAGCAGTTCTCAGACAGGGTTAAGCTACAATGAGCAGTTCTTC.

This sequence joins TRBV7-6 and TRBJ2-6; 10 bases are shared with TRBD2. The CDR3 totals 18 residues. With V trimmed by 4 bases and J by 0 bases, 6 bases remained unmatched. Germline V lookup: CDR1 SGHVS, CDR2 FNYEAQ. The DNA of the CDR3 is TGTGCCAGCAGCTCAGGCCTAGCGGGAGACTCTGGGGCCAACGTCCTGACTTTC. This gives the protein CASSSGLAGDSGANVLTF. Together with reference TRBV7-6 and TRBJ2-6, the CDR3 gives the full variable domain: GAGVSQSPRYKVTKRGQDVALRCDPISGHVSLYWYRQALGQGPEFLTYFNYEAQQDKSGLPNDRFSAERPEGSISTLTIQRTEQRDSAMYRCASSSGLAGDSGANVLTFGAGSRLTVL.

CDR3 coding DNA: TGCGCCAGCAGCCAAGTCAGGGGGTCGAACTATGGCTACACCTTC. Translated: CASSQVRGSNYGYTF. The gene calls are TRBV4-1 and TRBJ1-2; 7 bases match TRBD1. The trim removed 1 base at V and 2 bases at J, leaving 4 bases unmatched. The CDR3 is 15 residues long. Germline V gene sequence: CDR1 MGHRA, CDR2 YSYEKL.

This chain joins TRBV7-9 and TRBJ1-1; no firm D call. The CDR3 has 14 residues. Trimming took 3 bases from V and 1 from J, leaving 9 bases between them. CDR1 is SEHNR, CDR2 FQNEAQ, per germline (reference sequence). CDR3 loop: CASSFRGRNTEAFF. CDR3 DNA sequence: TGTGCCAGCAGCTTCCGGGGAAGGAACACTGAAGCTTTCTTT. Based on the CDR3 plus reference TRBV7-9 and TRBJ1-1, the full variable domain is DTGVSQNPRHKITKRGQNVTFRCDPISEHNRLYWYRQTLGQGPEFLTYFQNEAQLEKSRLLSDRFSAERPKGSFSTLEIQRTEQGDSAMYLCASSFRGRNTEAFFGQGTRLTVV.

The rearrangement links TRBV4-1 to TRBJ1-1, with 8 nucleotides matching TRBD1. The germline V gene has CDR1 MGHRA and CDR2 YSYEKL. Trimming took 3 bases from V and 0 from J; bases not matched to a gene: 12. The CDR3 covers 18 residues. The CDR3 nucleotides are TGCGCCAGCAGCCATCCGGGTGGGACAGGCAACTTGAACACTGAAGCTTTCTTT. It yields the protein CASSHPGGTGNLNTEAFF.

The sample holds one count of this clone. The V gene is TRBV10-1, the J gene TRBJ2-3, with 9 bases fitting TRBD1. CDR3 size: 15 residues. The V segment lost 4 bases and the J segment 0 bases; nucleotides outside the gene matches: 2. In germline, CDR1 is WNHNN, CDR2 SYGVQD (reference sequence). Written as DNA, the CDR3 is TGCGCCAGCAGTGTGGGGACAGGGAGCACAGATACGCAGTATTTT. It translates to CASSVGTGSTDTQYF.

This sequence joins TRBV4-3 and TRBJ1-5; D is perhaps TRBD1 (6 bases). V lost 0 bases and J 4 bases, leaving 13 bases between the germline ends. This CDR3 contains 16 residues. Germline V gene sequence: CDR1 LGHNA, CDR2 YSLEER. CDR3 in amino acids: CASSQEINRENQPQHF. CDR3 DNA sequence: TGCGCCAGCAGCCAAGAAATAAACAGGGAAAATCAGCCCCAGCATTTT.

The V and J genes are TRBV29-1 and TRBJ2-1, with a weak D call TRBD2 (6 bases). There are 14 residues in the CDR3. The ends were cut back, 7 bases at V and 5 bases at J, with 18 bases in the middle. CDR1 and CDR2 (germline): SQVTM, ANQGSEA. Here the CDR3 reads CSANGPGVDNEQFF. As DNA, the CDR3 is TGCAGCGCCAACGGACCGGGGGTGGACAATGAGCAGTTCTTC.

The rearrangement uses TRBV28 and TRBJ1-2, with 7 bases identical to TRBD1. J lost 6 bases, V lost 3 bases, and 7 bases had no gene match. Germline CDR1 is MDHEN and CDR2 is SYDVKM. The CDR3 totals 14 residues. Here the CDR3 DNA reads TGTGCCAGCAGTTTGGGGCAGGGGGGCGATGGCTACACCTTC. This codes for CASSLGQGGDGYTF.

This chain connects TRBV4-1 to TRBJ2-7; D is unclear. The V gene lost 1 base and the J gene lost 2 bases, with 6 bases spanning the gap. The CDR3 is made up of 13 amino acids. Germline CDR1 and CDR2: MGHRA and YSYEKL. CDR3: CASSQAPTYEQYF. The CDR3 DNA reads TGCGCCAGCAGCCAAGCCCCCACCTACGAGCAGTACTTC.

This clone is a singleton in its sample. This rearrangement joins TRBV29-1 to TRBJ2-5; possible D gene TRBD1, 5 bases. CDR3 size: 13 residues. Germline assignment: CDR1 SQVTM and CDR2 ANQGSEA. Between the trimmed V and J ends, which lost 1 base and 4 bases, there was a span of 10 bases. The CDR3 DNA reads as TGCAGCGTTGAAGTGACAGTTGGAGAGACCCAGTACTTC. This sequence encodes CSVEVTVGETQYF.

The chain combines TRBV18 with TRBJ1-1, with TRBD1 matching 7 bases. With V trimmed by 2 bases and J by 5 bases, 2 bases remained unmatched. Germline CDR1 KGHSH, CDR2 LQKENI. This CDR3 is built from 13 residues. The CDR3 nucleotides read TGTGCCAGCTCACCAACCAGGGGGACTGAAGCTTTCTTT. As protein: CASSPTRGTEAFF.

The chain is built from TRBV3-1 (or the pseudogene TRBV3-2) and TRBJ1-4, with D unclear. There are 15 residues in the CDR3. Trimming removed 0 bases at V and 5 bases at J, with 10 bases between. Germline V gene data show CDR1 as LGHDT and CDR2 as YNNKEL (reference sequence). CDR3 sequence reads: CASSQEGGMNEKLFF. For the CDR3, the DNA is TGTGCCAGCAGCCAAGAAGGAGGGATGAATGAAAAACTGTTTTTT.